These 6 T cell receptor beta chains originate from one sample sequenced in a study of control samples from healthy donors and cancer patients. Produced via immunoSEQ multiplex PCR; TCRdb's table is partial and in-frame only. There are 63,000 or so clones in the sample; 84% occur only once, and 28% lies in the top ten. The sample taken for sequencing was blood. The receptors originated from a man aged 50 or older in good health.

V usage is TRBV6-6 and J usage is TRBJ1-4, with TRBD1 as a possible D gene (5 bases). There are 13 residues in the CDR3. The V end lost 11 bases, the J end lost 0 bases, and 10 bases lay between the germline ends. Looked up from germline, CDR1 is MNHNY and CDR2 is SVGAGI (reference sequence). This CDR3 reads CAVRGATNEKLFF. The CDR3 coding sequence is TGTGCCGTTCGAGGGGCAACTAATGAAAAACTGTTTTTT.

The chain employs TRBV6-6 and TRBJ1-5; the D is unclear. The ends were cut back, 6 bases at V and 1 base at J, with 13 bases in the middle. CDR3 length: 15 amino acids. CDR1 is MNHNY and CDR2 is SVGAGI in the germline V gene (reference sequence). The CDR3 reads CASRRRDRSNQPQHF. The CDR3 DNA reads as TGTGCCAGCAGGCGGAGAGACCGGAGCAATCAGCCCCAGCATTTT.

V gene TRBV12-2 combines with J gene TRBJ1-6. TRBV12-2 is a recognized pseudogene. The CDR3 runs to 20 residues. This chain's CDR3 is CASRLAWTFTQGGRNSPLHF. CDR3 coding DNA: TGTGCAAGTCGCTTAGCATGGACCTTCACACAGGGAGGGCGAAATTCACCCCTCCACTTT.

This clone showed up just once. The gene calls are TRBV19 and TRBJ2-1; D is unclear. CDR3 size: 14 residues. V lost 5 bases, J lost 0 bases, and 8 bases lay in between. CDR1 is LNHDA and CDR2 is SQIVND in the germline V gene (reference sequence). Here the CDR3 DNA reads TGTGCCAGTAGTCCGTACAGCTCCTACAATGAGCAGTTCTTC. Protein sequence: CASSPYSSYNEQFF. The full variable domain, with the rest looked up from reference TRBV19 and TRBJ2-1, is DGGITQSPKYLFRKEGQNVTLSCEQNLNHDAMYWYRQDPGQGLRLIYYSQIVNDFQKGDIAEGYSVSREKKESFPLTVTSAQKNPTAFYLCASSPYSSYNEQFFGPGTRLTVL.

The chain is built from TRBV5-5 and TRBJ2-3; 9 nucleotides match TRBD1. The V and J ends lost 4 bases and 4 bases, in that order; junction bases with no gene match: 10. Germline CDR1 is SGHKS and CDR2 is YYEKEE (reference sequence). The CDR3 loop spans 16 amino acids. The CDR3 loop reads CASSRWFGQGSDTQYF. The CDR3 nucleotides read TGTGCCAGCAGCCGTTGGTTTGGACAGGGGTCAGATACGCAGTATTTT. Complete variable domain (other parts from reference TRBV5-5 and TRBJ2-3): DAGVTQSPTHLIKTRGQQVTLRCSPISGHKSVSWYQQVLGQGPQFIFQYYEKEERGRGNFPDRFSARQFPNYSSELNVNALLLGDSALYLCASSRWFGQGSDTQYFGPGTRLTVL.

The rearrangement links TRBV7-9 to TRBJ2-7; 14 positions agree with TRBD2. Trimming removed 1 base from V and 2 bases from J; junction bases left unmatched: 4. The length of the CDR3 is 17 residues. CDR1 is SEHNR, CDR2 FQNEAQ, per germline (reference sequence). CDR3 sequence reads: CASSLVRGLAGAYEQYF. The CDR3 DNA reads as TGTGCCAGCAGCTTAGTTAGGGGACTAGCGGGAGCCTACGAGCAGTACTTC.